Listed below are T cell receptor beta chains from one sample, sequenced in a study of blood T cell repertoires in COVID-19. Using immunoSEQ multiplex PCR, the repertoire was profiled, and TCRdb retains in-frame clones only, with some absent. The sample has roughly 220,000 clones; roughly 86% are singletons. Sample: peripheral blood. The receptors derive from a woman aged 50 to 65 with COVID-19, enrolled during active disease. CDR3s include the opening cysteine and the closing phenylalanine or tryptophan. A D gene is named only where the DNA matches it firmly. Where a row states a size, it is once, few, many or the class of an expanded clone; other rows omit it.

abundance: .; d_gene: TRBD1; j_gene: TRBJ2-5; v_gene: TRBV5-1; CDR3nt: TGCGCCAGCAGCTTGACAGGGGTTCAGGAGACCCAGTACTTC; CDR3aa: CASSLTGVQETQYF
abundance: .; d_gene: .; j_gene: TRBJ2-5; v_gene: TRBV30; CDR3nt: TGTGCCTGGGCCCGAGGGACAAACAGAGGGACCCAGTACTTC; CDR3aa: CAWARGTNRGTQYF
abundance: .; d_gene: .; j_gene: TRBJ1-2; v_gene: TRBV4-1; CDR3nt: TGCGCCAGCAGCCAAGAACAGGACATACTCTATGGCTACACCTTC; CDR3aa: CASSQEQDILYGYTF
abundance: .; d_gene: .; j_gene: TRBJ2-5; v_gene: TRBV30; CDR3nt: TGTGCCTGGAGTTACAGGGTGGGGGAGACCCAGTACTTC; CDR3aa: CAWSYRVGETQYF
abundance: once; d_gene: .; j_gene: TRBJ1-1; v_gene: TRBV7-9; CDR3nt: TGTGCCAGCACCGTCCAAAGAGAAAGGAACACTGAAGCTTTCTTT; CDR3aa: CASTVQRERNTEAFF
abundance: .; d_gene: .; j_gene: TRBJ1-1; v_gene: TRBV19; CDR3nt: TGTGCCAGTAGTATTAGGGCCGGGGATGAAGCTTTCTTT; CDR3aa: CASSIRAGDEAFF
abundance: .; d_gene: TRBD1; j_gene: TRBJ1-5; v_gene: TRBV5-1; CDR3nt: TGCGCCAGCAGCTTGGGACAGGGAGACCAGCCCCAGCATTTT; CDR3aa: CASSLGQGDQPQHF
abundance: .; d_gene: TRBD1; j_gene: TRBJ1-2; v_gene: TRBV6-5; CDR3nt: TGTGCCACCGACCCCGGGGGACAGGGAAAGAGCACCTTC; CDR3aa: CATDPGGQGKSTF
abundance: .; d_gene: .; j_gene: TRBJ1-2; v_gene: TRBV3-1/TRBV3-2; CDR3nt: TGTGCCAGCAGCCAAGGAGGGCGAGGGTCGGCTTATGGCTACACCTTC; CDR3aa: CASSQGGRGSAYGYTF
abundance: .; d_gene: .; j_gene: TRBJ2-6; v_gene: TRBV5-6; CDR3nt: TGTGCCAGCAGCTTTGGGACATCTGGGGCCAACGTCCTGACTTTC; CDR3aa: CASSFGTSGANVLTF
abundance: .; d_gene: TRBD1; j_gene: TRBJ1-1; v_gene: TRBV6-5; CDR3nt: TGTGCCAGCAGTTACTCGTCCGGGACAGGGTCCACTGAAGCTTTCTTT; CDR3aa: CASSYSSGTGSTEAFF
abundance: .; d_gene: .; j_gene: TRBJ2-3; v_gene: TRBV9; CDR3nt: TGTGCCAGCAGCGGTGGAGGGGGCAGGGCAGATACGCAGTATTTT; CDR3aa: CASSGGGGRADTQYF
abundance: .; d_gene: TRBD1; j_gene: TRBJ2-3; v_gene: TRBV29-1; CDR3nt: TGCAGCACACGCCCGGACAGGGTCCAGTATTTT; CDR3aa: CSTRPDRVQYF
abundance: .; d_gene: .; j_gene: TRBJ2-7; v_gene: TRBV27; CDR3nt: TGTGCCAGCAGTTTATCATCCTACTCCTACGAGCAGTACTTC; CDR3aa: CASSLSSYSYEQYF
abundance: .; d_gene: .; j_gene: TRBJ1-3; v_gene: TRBV7-9; CDR3nt: TGTGCCAGCAGCTTAGCAGGGGCCTACTCTGGAAACACCATATATTTT; CDR3aa: CASSLAGAYSGNTIYF
abundance: .; d_gene: .; j_gene: TRBJ2-7; v_gene: TRBV12-3/TRBV12-4; CDR3nt: TGTGCCAGCAGTACAGGGTCTTCCTACGAGCAGTACTTC; CDR3aa: CASSTGSSYEQYF
abundance: .; d_gene: .; j_gene: TRBJ2-2; v_gene: TRBV2; CDR3nt: TGTGCCAGCAGTGAAAGTAGTAACACCGGGGAGCTGTTTTTT; CDR3aa: CASSESSNTGELFF
abundance: .; d_gene: .; j_gene: TRBJ1-6; v_gene: TRBV10-2; CDR3nt: TGCGCCAGCAGTACCCTGGAGGATTCACCCCTCCACTTT; CDR3aa: CASSTLEDSPLHF
abundance: .; d_gene: .; j_gene: TRBJ2-7; v_gene: TRBV29-1; CDR3nt: TGCAGCGTTGGGCAGGCAAACTCCTACGAGCAGTACTTC; CDR3aa: CSVGQANSYEQYF
abundance: once; d_gene: .; j_gene: TRBJ2-6; v_gene: TRBV28; CDR3nt: TGTGCCAGCAGTTCCATACCGGCTGGGAGGACCGTTCCTTCTGGGGCCAACGTCCTGACTTTC; CDR3aa: CASSSIPAGRTVPSGANVLTF
abundance: .; d_gene: TRBD1; j_gene: TRBJ1-2; v_gene: TRBV19; CDR3nt: TGTGCCAGTAGTATCAAAGGGCAGGGGGCGGTTGGCTACACCTTC; CDR3aa: CASSIKGQGAVGYTF
abundance: .; d_gene: .; j_gene: TRBJ1-6; v_gene: TRBV10-2; CDR3nt: TGCGCCAGCAGTGATCACGGAGGGGCGCAAAACTCACCCCTCCACTTT; CDR3aa: CASSDHGGAQNSPLHF
abundance: .; d_gene: .; j_gene: TRBJ1-1; v_gene: TRBV27; CDR3nt: TGTGCCAGCAGTTTAAAGGGGGGGCGTTGGAACACTGAAGCTTTCTTT; CDR3aa: CASSLKGGRWNTEAFF
abundance: .; d_gene: .; j_gene: TRBJ2-2; v_gene: TRBV3-1/TRBV3-2; CDR3nt: TGTGCCAGCAGCCAAGAACCCGGTCGACTCCCCGGGGAGCTGTTTTTT; CDR3aa: CASSQEPGRLPGELFF
abundance: .; d_gene: .; j_gene: TRBJ1-2; v_gene: TRBV10-2; CDR3nt: TGCGCCAGCAGGGGGATCGGAGGGCGCTACACCTTC; CDR3aa: CASRGIGGRYTF